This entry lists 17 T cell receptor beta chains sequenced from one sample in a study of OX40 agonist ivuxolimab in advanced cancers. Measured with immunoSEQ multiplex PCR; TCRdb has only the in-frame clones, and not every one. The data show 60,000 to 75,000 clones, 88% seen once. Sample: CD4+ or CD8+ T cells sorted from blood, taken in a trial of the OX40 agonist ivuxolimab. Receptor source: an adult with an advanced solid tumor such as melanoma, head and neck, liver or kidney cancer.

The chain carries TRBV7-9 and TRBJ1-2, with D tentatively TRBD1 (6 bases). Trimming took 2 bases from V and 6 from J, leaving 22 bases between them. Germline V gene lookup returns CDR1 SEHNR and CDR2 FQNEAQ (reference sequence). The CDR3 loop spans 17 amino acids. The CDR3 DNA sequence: TGTGCCAGCAGCTTAACTCAGGGGCTAATCGGGCAGGATGGCTACACCTTC. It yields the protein CASSLTQGLIGQDGYTF.

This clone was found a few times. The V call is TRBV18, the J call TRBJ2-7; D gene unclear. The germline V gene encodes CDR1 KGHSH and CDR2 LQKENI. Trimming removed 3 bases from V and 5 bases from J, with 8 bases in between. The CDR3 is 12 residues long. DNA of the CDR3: TGTGCCAGCTCACCCCAAGCCCACGAGCAGTACTTC. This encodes CASSPQAHEQYF. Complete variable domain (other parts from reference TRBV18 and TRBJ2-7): NAGVMQNPRHLVRRRGQEARLRCSPMKGHSHVYWYRQLPEEGLKFMVYLQKENIIDESGMPKERFSAEFPKEGPSILRIQQVVRGDSAAYFCASSPQAHEQYFGPGTRLTVT.

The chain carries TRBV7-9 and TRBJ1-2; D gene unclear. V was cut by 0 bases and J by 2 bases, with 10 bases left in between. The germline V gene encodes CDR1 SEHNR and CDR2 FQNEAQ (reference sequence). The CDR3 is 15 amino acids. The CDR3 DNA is TGTGCCAGCAGCTTAGCGCTTTCAGAGAACTATGGCTACACCTTC. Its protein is CASSLALSENYGYTF.

In DNA form, the CDR3 reads TGTGCCATCAGAGAGACAGACATGAACACTGAAGCTTTCTTT. Encoded protein: CAIRETDMNTEAFF. The chain combines TRBV10-3 with TRBJ1-1; possibly TRBD1 for D (5 bases). The V gene's germline CDR1 is ENHRY and CDR2 SYGVKD. The CDR3 is 14 residues long. Deletions cut 6 bases from V and 0 bases from J, with 11 bases between.

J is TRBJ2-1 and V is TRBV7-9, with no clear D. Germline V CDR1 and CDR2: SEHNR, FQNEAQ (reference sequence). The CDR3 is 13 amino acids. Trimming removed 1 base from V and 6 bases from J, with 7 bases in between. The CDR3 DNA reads TGTGCCAGCAGCTTAGGGGCCGTCAATGAGCAGTTCTTC. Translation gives CASSLGAVNEQFF.

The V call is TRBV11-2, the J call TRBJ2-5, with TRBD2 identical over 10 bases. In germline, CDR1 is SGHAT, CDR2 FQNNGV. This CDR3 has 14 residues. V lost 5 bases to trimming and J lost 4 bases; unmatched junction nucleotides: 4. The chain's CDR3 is CASSERLAGETQYF. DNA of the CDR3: TGTGCCAGCAGCGAAAGACTAGCGGGAGAGACCCAGTACTTC.

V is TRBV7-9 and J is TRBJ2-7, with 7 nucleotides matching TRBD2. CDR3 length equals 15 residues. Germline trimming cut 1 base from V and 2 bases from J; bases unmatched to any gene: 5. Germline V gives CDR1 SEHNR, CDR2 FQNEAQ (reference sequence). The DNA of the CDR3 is TGTGCCAGCAGCTTAGAGGGCGGGAGTACCTACGAGCAGTACTTC. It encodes CASSLEGGSTYEQYF.

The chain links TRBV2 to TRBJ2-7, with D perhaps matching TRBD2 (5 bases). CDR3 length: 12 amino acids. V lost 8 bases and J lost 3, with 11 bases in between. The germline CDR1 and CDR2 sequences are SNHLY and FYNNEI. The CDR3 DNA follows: TGTGCCAGCGGACTCTACAACTACGAGCAGTACTTC. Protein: CASGLYNYEQYF. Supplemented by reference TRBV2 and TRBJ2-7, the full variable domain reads EPEVTQTPSHQVTQMGQEVILRCVPISNHLYFYWYRQILGQKVEFLVSFYNNEISEKSEIFDDQFSVERPDGSNFTLKIRSTKLEDSAMYFCASGLYNYEQYFGPGTRLTVT.

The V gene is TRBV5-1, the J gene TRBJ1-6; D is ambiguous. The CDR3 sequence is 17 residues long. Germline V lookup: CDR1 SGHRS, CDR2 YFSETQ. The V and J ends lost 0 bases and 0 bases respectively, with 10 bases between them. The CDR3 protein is CASSLAVLSSYNSPLHF. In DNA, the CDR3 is TGCGCCAGCAGCTTGGCTGTACTCAGCTCCTATAATTCACCCCTCCACTTT.

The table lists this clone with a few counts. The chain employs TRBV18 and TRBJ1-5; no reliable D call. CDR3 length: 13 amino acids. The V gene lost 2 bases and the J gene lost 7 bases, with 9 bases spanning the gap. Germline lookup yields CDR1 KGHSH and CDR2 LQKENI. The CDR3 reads CASSPSVSQPQHF. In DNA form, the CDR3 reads TGTGCCAGCTCACCATCGGTGTCCCAGCCCCAGCATTTT.

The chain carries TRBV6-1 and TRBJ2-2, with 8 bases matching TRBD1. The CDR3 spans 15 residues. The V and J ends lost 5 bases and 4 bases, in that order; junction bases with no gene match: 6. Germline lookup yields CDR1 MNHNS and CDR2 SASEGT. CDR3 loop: CASSPQGALTGELFF. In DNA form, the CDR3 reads TGTGCCAGCAGTCCCCAGGGGGCCCTCACCGGGGAGCTGTTTTTT.

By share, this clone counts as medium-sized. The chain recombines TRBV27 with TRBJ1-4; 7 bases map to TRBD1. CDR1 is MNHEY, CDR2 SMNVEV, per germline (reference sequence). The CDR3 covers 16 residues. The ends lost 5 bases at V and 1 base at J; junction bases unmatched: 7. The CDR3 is CASSLARTGTNEKLFF. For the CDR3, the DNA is TGTGCCAGCAGTCTAGCCAGGACAGGAACTAATGAAAAACTGTTTTTT.

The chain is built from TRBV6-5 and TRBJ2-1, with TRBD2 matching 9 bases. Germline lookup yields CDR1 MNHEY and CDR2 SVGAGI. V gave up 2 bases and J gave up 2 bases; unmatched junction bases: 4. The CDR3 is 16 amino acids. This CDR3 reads CASSYTRLAAYNEQFF. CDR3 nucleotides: TGTGCCAGCAGTTACACCCGACTAGCGGCCTACAATGAGCAGTTCTTC.

The CDR3 DNA follows: TGTGCCAGCAGTGAATCGGGACAGGCCCCAAGGGGCTACACCTTC. Protein product: CASSESGQAPRGYTF. The genes are TRBV25-1 and TRBJ1-2; the match to TRBD1 covers 8 bases. J was trimmed by 8 bases and V by 1 base; bases with no gene match: 9. This CDR3 region has 15 residues. Germline CDR1 reads MGHDK; CDR2 reads SYGVNS.

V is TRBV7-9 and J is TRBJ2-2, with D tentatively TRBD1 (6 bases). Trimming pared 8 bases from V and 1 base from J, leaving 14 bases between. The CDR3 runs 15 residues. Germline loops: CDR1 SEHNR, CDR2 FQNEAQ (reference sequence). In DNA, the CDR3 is TGTGCCAGCGGGCCAACGGGACAGAACACCGGGGAGCTGTTTTTT. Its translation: CASGPTGQNTGELFF. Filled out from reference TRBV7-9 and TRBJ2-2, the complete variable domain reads DTGVSQNPRHKITKRGQNVTFRCDPISEHNRLYWYRQTLGQGPEFLTYFQNEAQLEKSRLLSDRFSAERPKGSFSTLEIQRTEQGDSAMYLCASGPTGQNTGELFFGEGSRLTVL.

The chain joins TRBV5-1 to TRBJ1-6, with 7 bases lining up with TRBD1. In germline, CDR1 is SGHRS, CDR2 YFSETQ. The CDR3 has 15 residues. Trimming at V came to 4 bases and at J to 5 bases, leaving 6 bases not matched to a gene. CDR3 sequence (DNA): TGCGCCAGCAGCACGAAGGGGACAGATAATTCACCCCTCCACTTT. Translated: CASSTKGTDNSPLHF.

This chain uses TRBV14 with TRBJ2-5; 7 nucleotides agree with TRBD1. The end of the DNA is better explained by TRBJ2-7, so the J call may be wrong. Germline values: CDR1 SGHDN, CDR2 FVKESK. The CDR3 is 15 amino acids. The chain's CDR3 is CASSQGKGQLYEQYF. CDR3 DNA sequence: TGTGCCAGCAGCCAAGGAAAGGGACAGCTATACGAGCAGTACTTC.